Presented here are 14 T cell receptor beta chains from one specimen sequenced in a study of blood T cells in healthy people across ages. The use of a sample-barcoded 5' primer and a J-beta primer mix characterized a second PCR of 7 to 11 cycles. TCRdb passed the 5' RACE reads through MiXCR, listing each CDR3 protein once. The sample includes 920,000 or so distinct CDR3 sequences, 35% to 55% of them seen just once. The sample taken for sequencing was blood. The source of these receptors is an older woman in good health.

The rearrangement joins TRBV4-1 to TRBJ1-1; D not resolved. This CDR3 is 13 amino acids long. The germline gives CDR1 MGHRA, CDR2 YSYEKL. V lost 4 bases, J lost 1 base, and 7 bases lay in between. CDR3 nucleotide sequence: TGCGCCAGCAGCCGAGCGGAGAACACTGAAGCTTTCTTT. Residues: CASSRAENTEAFF.

V usage is TRBV12-3 or TRBV12-4 and J usage is TRBJ2-5; 8 positions match TRBD1. The end of the DNA fits TRBJ2-1 better, so the J call may be wrong. The CDR3 consists of 15 residues. The CDR3 spells CASSSLRDRQETQFF. CDR3 DNA sequence: TGTGCCAGCAGTTCCCTCCGGGACAGGCAAGAGACCCAGTTCTTC.

This clonotype occurred a few times. The chain has TRBV25-1 and TRBJ2-1, with 7 bases lining up with TRBD2. The germline gives CDR1 MGHDK, CDR2 SYGVNS. Losses at the gene ends were 4 bases for V and 7 bases for J; bases not matched to a gene: 7. This CDR3 contains 14 residues. Here the CDR3 reads CASSGVGGMNEQFF. CDR3 sequence (DNA): TGTGCCAGCAGTGGCGTCGGGGGGATGAATGAGCAGTTCTTC.

The chain carries TRBV27 and TRBJ2-5, with 8 nucleotides matching TRBD1. The CDR3 length is 14 residues. Unmatched junction bases numbered 4, after V lost 2 bases and J lost 5 bases. Per germline, CDR1 MNHEY and CDR2 SMNVEV (reference sequence). The CDR3 nucleotides are TGTGCCAGCAGTTTAATGGCAGGGGGCGAGACCCAGTACTTC. Protein: CASSLMAGGETQYF.

The chain is built from TRBV2 and TRBJ2-1; 14 bases line up with TRBD2. CDR1 is SNHLY and CDR2 is FYNNEI in the germline V gene. This CDR3 has 14 residues. The ends lost 6 bases at V and 7 bases at J; junction bases unmatched: 2. The CDR3: CASSRTSGRNEQFF. In DNA, the CDR3 is TGTGCCAGCAGCCGGACTAGCGGGAGGAATGAGCAGTTCTTC.

The chain combines TRBV12-3 or TRBV12-4 with TRBJ2-1, with 12 bases identical to TRBD2. The CDR3 runs 15 residues. After removal of 5 bases from V and 9 bases from J, the junction contained 8 bases not matched to a gene. The CDR3 region is CASSPRLAGAGEQFF. In DNA, the CDR3 is TGTGCCAGCAGTCCGCGACTAGCGGGAGCGGGTGAGCAGTTCTTC.

This clonotype was observed a handful of times. The J gene is TRBJ2-3, the V gene TRBV6-1, with D maybe TRBD2 (5 bases). Germline CDR1 and CDR2: MNHNS and SASEGT. The CDR3 extends over 13 amino acids. Trimming took 4 bases from V and 4 from J, leaving 9 bases between them. CDR3 bases: TGTGCCAGCAGTGGGCTAGCTCCAGATACGCAGTATTTT. Translated: CASSGLAPDTQYF.

This clonotype appeared a few times. V is TRBV11-1 and J is TRBJ2-1; the D gene is possibly TRBD2 (5 bases). V was pared by 5 bases and J by 8 bases, with 16 bases between. This CDR3 comprises 14 residues. CDR1 and CDR2 from the germline V gene are SGHAT and FQDESV (reference sequence). The CDR3 nucleotides read TGTGCCAGCAGCCATCGGGCTACAGCGGATGAGCAGTTCTTC. This codes for CASSHRATADEQFF.

This chain uses TRBV12-5 with TRBJ2-2; weak D call: TRBD2 (6 bases). V was cut by 3 bases and J by 4 bases, with 12 bases left in between. Germline V gives CDR1 LGHNT, CDR2 FRNRAP. The CDR3 covers 15 residues. The DNA of the CDR3 is TGTGCTAGTGGTTTTAGCGGACCGTTCACCGGGGAGCTGTTTTTT. Translating gives CASGFSGPFTGELFF. The full variable domain, completed using reference TRBV12-5 and TRBJ2-2, is DARVTQTPRHKVTEMGQEVTMRCQPILGHNTVFWYRQTMMQGLELLAYFRNRAPLDDSGMPKDRFSAEMPDATLATLKIQPSEPRDSAVYFCASGFSGPFTGELFFGEGSRLTVL.

This clonotype was counted only a few times. V usage is TRBV7-9 and J usage is TRBJ2-5, with TRBD1 matching 7 bases. The CDR3 loop spans 15 amino acids. In germline, CDR1 is SEHNR, CDR2 FQNEAQ (reference sequence). The junction had 12 bases not matched to a gene; V was cut back by 7 bases and J by 4 bases. The CDR3 here is CASILFPRDRETQYF. CDR3 DNA: TGTGCCAGCATCCTCTTCCCCCGGGACAGAGAGACCCAGTACTTC.

The J gene is TRBJ2-7, the V gene TRBV12-3 or TRBV12-4; no definite D call. V lost 8 bases and J lost 0, with 20 bases in between. This CDR3 has 16 residues. CDR3 in amino acids: CASSSAYRTSSYEQYF. DNA of the CDR3: TGTGCCAGCTCCTCCGCGTACAGAACTTCCTCCTACGAGCAGTACTTC.

Concerning this clonotype itself: Being one base from a much bigger clone, this may be a read error. The genes are TRBV20-1 and TRBJ2-5; 10 bases line up with TRBD1. The CDR3 sequence is 15 residues long. Germline-derived CDR1 and CDR2 are DFQATT and SNEGSKA (reference sequence). The CDR3 is CSTRGGQGVGETQYF. DNA for the CDR3: TGCAGTACTAGAGGTGGACAGGGGGTTGGAGAGACCCAGTACTTC.

As regards this clonotype: Just one base apart from a much larger clone, this may be a read error. V and J are TRBV29-1 and TRBJ2-5; D possibly corresponds to TRBD1 (5 bases). Germline V gene data show CDR1 as SQVTM and CDR2 as ANQGSEA. The CDR3 runs 10 residues. Written as DNA, the CDR3 is TGCAGCGGCAGGGAAGAGTCCCAGTACTTC. Amino acid sequence: CSGREESQYF.

This sequence joins TRBV2 and TRBJ1-6; no clear D gene. Germline CDR1 is SNHLY and CDR2 is FYNNEI. The CDR3 has 15 residues. Trimming left V 5 bases short and J 7 bases short, with 15 bases between. The CDR3 region has the DNA TGTGCCAGCAGTCTCCGGGCCGCAAAGAATTCACCCCTCCACTTT. The encoded protein is CASSLRAAKNSPLHF.